This T cell receptor beta chain comes out of a study of shared clonotypes between healthy human individuals. Study-wide context: The donor pool was made up of a couple of women and three men aged 18 to 49. The study, taken as a whole, reports: Clonotype sharing across donors was expected to vary with sequencing depth.

Trimming shortened V by 7 bases and J by 9 bases, and 10 bases separated the two germline ends. Germline assignment: CDR1 SGHTA and CDR2 FQGNSA. The CDR3 contains 11 residues. The sample holds many counts of this clone. Its specificity is unknown. In the authors' methods: ImmunoSEQ yielded junction-only sequences lacking quality scores, so filtering differed. TCRdb's table, derived via immunoSEQ multiplex PCR, lists solely in-frame clones and lacks some. Clone size and V and J calls were adopted from that table, with D and trimming inferred from the DNA. The sample comprises roughly 500,000 clones, about 76% of which are singletons, and under 15% rests with the top ten.

This sequence originates from a woman in her forties in good health. Some clones in this sample may be carry-over from other donors' samples. The sample consisted of PBMCs. This chain uses TRBV7-2 with TRBJ2-1; D unclear. The CDR3 loop reads CASTPLGEQFF. In nucleotides, the CDR3 is TGTGCCAGCACGCCACTGGGTGAGCAGTTCTTC.